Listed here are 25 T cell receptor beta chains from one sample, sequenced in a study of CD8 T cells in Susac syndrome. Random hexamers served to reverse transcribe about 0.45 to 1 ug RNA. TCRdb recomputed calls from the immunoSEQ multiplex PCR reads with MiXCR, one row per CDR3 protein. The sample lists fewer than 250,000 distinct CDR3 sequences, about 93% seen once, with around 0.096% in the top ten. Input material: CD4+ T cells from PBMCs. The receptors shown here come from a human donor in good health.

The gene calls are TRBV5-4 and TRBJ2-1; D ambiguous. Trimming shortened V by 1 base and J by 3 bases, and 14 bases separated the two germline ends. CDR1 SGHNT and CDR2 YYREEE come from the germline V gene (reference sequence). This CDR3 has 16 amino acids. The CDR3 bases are TGTGCCAGCAGCTTGTCAGTCCAGAGCTTCTACAATGAGCAGTTCTTC. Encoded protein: CASSLSVQSFYNEQFF. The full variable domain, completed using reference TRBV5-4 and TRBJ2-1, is ETGVTQSPTHLIKTRGQQVTLRCSSQSGHNTVSWYQQALGQGPQFIFQYYREEENGRGNFPPRFSGLQFPNYSSELNVNALELDDSALYLCASSLSVQSFYNEQFFGPGTRLTVL.

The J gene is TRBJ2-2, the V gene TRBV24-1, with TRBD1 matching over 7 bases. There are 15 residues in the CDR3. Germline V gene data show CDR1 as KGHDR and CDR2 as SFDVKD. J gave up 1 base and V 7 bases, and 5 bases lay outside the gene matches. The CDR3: CATRSGTVNTGELFF. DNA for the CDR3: TGTGCCACCAGATCCGGGACAGTGAACACCGGGGAGCTGTTTTTT.

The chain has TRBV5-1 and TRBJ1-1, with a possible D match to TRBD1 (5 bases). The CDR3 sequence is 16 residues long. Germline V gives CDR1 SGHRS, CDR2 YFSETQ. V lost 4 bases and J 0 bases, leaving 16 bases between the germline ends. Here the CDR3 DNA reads TGCGCCAGCAGCCCCATCCAGGGAAGCTTGAACACTGAAGCTTTCTTT. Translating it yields CASSPIQGSLNTEAFF.

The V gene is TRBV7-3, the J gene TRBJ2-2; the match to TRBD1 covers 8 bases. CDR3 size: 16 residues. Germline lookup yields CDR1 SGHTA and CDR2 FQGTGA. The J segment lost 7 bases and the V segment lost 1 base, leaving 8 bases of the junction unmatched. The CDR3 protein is CASSLRAGGAIGELFF. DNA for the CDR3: TGTGCCAGCAGCTTAAGGGCAGGGGGCGCGATCGGGGAGCTGTTTTTT.

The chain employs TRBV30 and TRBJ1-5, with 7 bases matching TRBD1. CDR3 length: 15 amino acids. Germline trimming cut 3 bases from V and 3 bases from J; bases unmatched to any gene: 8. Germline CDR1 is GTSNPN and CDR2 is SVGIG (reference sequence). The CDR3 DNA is TGTGCCTGGAGAGAAAAGGGGGCTCCCAATCAGCCCCAGCATTTT. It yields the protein CAWREKGAPNQPQHF.

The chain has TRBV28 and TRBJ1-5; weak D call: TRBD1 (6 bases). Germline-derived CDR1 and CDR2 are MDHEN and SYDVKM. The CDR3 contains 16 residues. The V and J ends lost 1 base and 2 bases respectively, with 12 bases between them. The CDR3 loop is CASSLSGRGGNQPQHF. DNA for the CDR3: TGTGCCAGCAGTTTATCCGGCAGGGGAGGCAATCAGCCCCAGCATTTT.

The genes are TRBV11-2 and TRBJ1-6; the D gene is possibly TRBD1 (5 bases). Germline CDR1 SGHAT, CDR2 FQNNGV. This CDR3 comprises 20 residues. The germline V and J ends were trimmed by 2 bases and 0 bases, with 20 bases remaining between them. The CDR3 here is CASSLRVVEGSGSYNSPLHF. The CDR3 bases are TGTGCCAGCAGCTTACGAGTGGTGGAGGGGTCGGGCTCCTATAATTCACCCCTCCACTTT. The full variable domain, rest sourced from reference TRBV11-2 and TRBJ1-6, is EAGVAQSPRYKIIEKRQSVAFWCNPISGHATLYWYQQILGQGPKLLIQFQNNGVVDDSQLPKDRFSAERLKGVDSTLKIQPAKLEDSAVYLCASSLRVVEGSGSYNSPLHFGNGTRLTVT.

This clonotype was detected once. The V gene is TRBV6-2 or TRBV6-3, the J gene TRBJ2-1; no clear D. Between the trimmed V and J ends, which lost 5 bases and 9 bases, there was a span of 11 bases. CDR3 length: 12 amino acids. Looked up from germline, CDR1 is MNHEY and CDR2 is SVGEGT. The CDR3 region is CASSIYYGEQFF. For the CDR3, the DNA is TGTGCCAGCAGTATCTACTACGGTGAGCAGTTCTTC.

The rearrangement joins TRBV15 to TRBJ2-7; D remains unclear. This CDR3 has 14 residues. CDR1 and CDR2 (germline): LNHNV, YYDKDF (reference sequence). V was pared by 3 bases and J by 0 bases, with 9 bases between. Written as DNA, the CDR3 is TGTGCCACCAGCAGGGACCGGACCTCCTACGAGCAGTACTTC. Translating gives CATSRDRTSYEQYF.

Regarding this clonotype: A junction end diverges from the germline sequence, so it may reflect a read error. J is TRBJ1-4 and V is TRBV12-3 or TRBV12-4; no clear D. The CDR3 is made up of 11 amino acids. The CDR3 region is CASSSGAVGIF. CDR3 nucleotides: TGTGCCAGCAGTTCGGGAGCGGTCGGGATTTTT.

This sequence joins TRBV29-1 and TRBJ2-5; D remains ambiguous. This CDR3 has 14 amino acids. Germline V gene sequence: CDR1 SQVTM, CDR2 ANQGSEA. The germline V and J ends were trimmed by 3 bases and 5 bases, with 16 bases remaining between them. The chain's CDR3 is CSVDIIGVGETQYF. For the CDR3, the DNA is TGCAGCGTTGATATCATTGGCGTAGGGGAGACCCAGTACTTC.

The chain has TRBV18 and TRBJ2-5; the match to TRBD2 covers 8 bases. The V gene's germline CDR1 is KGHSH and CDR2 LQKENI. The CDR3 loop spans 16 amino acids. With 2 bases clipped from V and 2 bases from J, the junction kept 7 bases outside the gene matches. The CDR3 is CASSPFARGGQETQYF. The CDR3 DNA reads TGTGCCAGCTCACCATTCGCTCGCGGGGGGCAAGAGACCCAGTACTTC.

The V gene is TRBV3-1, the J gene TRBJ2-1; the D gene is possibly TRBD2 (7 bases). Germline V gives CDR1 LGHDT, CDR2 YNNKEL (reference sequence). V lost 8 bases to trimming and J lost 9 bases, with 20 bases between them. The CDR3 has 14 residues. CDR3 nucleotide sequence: TGTGCCAGCGTCCCTTCGGGGGGCGGGGTTGAGCAGTTCTTC. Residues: CASVPSGGGVEQFF.

Written as DNA, the CDR3 is TGCAGTGCTAGAGATCCCCGGACAGGGGAAGAGCAGTTCTTC. Protein product: CSARDPRTGEEQFF. The chain has TRBV20-1 and TRBJ2-1; TRBD1 aligns across 9 bases. The CDR3 is 14 residues long. From germline, CDR1 is DFQATT and CDR2 SNEGSKA (reference sequence). After removal of 0 bases from V and 10 bases from J, the junction contained 7 bases not matched to a gene.

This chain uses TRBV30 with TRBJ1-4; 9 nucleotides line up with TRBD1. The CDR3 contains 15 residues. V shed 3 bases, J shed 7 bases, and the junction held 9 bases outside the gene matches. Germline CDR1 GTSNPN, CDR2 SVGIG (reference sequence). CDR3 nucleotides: TGTGCCTGGAGCGGAAGCGACAGGGGGTTTGAAAAACTGTTTTTT. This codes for CAWSGSDRGFEKLFF.

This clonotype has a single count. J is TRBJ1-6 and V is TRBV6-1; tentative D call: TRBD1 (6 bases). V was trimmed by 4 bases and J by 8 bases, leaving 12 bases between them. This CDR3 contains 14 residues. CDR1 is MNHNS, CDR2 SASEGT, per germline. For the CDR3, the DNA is TGTGCCAGCAGTGGCCGGGGGCGAGATTCACCCCTCCACTTT. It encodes CASSGRGRDSPLHF.

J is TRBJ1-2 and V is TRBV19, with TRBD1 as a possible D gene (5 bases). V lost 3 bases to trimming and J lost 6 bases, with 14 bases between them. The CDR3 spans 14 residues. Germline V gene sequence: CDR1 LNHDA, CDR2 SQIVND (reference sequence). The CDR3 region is CASSIGGITNGYTF. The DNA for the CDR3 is TGTGCCAGTAGTATCGGGGGGATCACGAATGGCTACACCTTC. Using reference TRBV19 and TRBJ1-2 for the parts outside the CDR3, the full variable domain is DGGITQSPKYLFRKEGQNVTLSCEQNLNHDAMYWYRQDPGQGLRLIYYSQIVNDFQKGDIAEGYSVSREKKESFPLTVTSAQKNPTAFYLCASSIGGITNGYTFGSGTRLTVV.

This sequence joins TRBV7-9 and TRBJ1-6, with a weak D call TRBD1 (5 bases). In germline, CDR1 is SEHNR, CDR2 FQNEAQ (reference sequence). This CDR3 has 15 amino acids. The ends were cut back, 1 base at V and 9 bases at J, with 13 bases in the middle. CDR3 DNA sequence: TGTGCCAGCAGCTTAGTGGCGGGACTTGGTTCACCCCTCCACTTT. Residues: CASSLVAGLGSPLHF.

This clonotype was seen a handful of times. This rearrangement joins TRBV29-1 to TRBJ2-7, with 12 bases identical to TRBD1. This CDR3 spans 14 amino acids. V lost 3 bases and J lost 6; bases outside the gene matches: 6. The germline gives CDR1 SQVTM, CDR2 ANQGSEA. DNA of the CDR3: TGCAGCGTTGACGGGACAGGGGGCTCCCCCGAGCAGTACGTC. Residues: CSVDGTGGSPEQYV.

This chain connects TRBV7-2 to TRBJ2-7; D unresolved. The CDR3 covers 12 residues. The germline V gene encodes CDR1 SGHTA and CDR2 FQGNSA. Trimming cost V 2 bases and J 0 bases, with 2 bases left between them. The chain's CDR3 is CASSLSSYEQYV. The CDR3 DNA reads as TGTGCCAGCAGCTTAAGCTCCTACGAGCAGTACGTC.

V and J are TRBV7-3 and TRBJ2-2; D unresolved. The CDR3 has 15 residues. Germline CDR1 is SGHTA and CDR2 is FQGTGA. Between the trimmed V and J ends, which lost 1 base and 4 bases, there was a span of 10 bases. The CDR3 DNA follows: TGTGCCAGCAGCTTAAGCAACACGGGCACCGGGGAGCTGTTTTTT. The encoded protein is CASSLSNTGTGELFF.

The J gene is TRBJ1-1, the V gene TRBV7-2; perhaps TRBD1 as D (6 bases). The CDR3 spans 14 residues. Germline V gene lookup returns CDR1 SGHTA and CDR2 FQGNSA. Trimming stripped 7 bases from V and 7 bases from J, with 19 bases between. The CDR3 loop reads CASTALVGGGEAFF. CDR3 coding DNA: TGTGCCAGCACCGCCTTAGTGGGGGGCGGTGAAGCTTTCTTT.

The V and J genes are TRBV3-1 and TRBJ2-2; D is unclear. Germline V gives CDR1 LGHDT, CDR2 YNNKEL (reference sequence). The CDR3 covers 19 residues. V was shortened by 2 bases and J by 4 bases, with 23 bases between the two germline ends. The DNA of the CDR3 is TGTGCCAGCAGCCAATCGGCATCATGGGGTCTGCAAAGCACCGGGGAGCTGTTTTTT. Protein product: CASSQSASWGLQSTGELFF.

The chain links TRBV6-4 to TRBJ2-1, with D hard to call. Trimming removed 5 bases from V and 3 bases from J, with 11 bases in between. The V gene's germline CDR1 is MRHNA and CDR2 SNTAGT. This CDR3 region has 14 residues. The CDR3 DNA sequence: TGTGCCAGCAGTCCGACGGCGGTCTACAATGAGCAGTTCTTC. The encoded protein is CASSPTAVYNEQFF.

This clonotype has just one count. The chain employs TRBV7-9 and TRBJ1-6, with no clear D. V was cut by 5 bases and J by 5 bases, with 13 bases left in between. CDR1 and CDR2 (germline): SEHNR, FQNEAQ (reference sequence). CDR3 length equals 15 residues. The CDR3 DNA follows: TGTGCCAGCAGCCGTAACGCGGAGAATAATTCACCCCTCCACTTT. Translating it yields CASSRNAENNSPLHF. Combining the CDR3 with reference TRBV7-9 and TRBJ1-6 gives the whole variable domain DTGVSQNPRHKITKRGQNVTFRCDPISEHNRLYWYRQTLGQGPEFLTYFQNEAQLEKSRLLSDRFSAERPKGSFSTLEIQRTEQGDSAMYLCASSRNAENNSPLHFGNGTRLTVT.